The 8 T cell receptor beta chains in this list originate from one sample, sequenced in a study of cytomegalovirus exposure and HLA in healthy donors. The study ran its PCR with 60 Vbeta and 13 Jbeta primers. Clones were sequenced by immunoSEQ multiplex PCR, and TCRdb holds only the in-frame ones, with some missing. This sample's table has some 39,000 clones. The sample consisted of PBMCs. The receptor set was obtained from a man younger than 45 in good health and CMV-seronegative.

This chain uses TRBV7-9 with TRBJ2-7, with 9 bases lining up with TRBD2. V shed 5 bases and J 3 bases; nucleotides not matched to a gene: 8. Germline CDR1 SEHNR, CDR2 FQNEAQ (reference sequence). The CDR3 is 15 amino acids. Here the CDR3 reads CASSPPGLALYEQYF. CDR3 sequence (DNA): TGTGCCAGCAGCCCTCCGGGACTAGCTCTCTACGAGCAGTACTTC.

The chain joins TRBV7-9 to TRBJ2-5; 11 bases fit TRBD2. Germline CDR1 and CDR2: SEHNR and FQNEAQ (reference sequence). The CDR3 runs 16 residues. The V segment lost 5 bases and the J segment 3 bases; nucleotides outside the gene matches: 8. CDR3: CASSVKPGLAEETQYF. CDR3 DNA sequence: TGTGCCAGCAGCGTAAAGCCGGGACTAGCGGAAGAGACCCAGTACTTC.

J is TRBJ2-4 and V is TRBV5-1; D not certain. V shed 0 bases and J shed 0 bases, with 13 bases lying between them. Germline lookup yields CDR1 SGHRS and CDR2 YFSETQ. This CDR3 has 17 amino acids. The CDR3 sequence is CASSLDTVMIAKNIQYF. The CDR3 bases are TGCGCCAGCAGCTTGGACACAGTTATGATAGCCAAAAACATTCAGTACTTC. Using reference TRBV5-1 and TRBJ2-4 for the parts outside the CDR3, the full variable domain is KAGVTQTPRYLIKTRGQQVTLSCSPISGHRSVSWYQQTPGQGLQFLFEYFSETQRNKGNFPGRFSGRQFSNSRSEMNVSTLELGDSALYLCASSLDTVMIAKNIQYFGAGTRLSVL.

CDR3 in amino acids: CASMTGTGYNEQFF. The CDR3, as DNA: TGTGCCAGCATGACCGGGACAGGGTACAATGAGCAGTTCTTC. This chain joins TRBV27 and TRBJ2-1; 9 bases line up with TRBD1. The germline gives CDR1 MNHEY, CDR2 SMNVEV (reference sequence). The CDR3 contains 14 residues. The V gene end was trimmed by 7 bases and the J gene end by 4 bases; junction bases not matched to a gene: 5.

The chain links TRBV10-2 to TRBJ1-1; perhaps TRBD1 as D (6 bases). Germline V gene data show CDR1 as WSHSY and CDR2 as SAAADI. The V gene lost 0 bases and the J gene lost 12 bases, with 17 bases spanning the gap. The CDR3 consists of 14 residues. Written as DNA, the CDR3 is TGCGCCAGCAGTGAGTCGGGCTACAGGGTTCGGTCTTTCTTT. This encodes CASSESGYRVRSFF.

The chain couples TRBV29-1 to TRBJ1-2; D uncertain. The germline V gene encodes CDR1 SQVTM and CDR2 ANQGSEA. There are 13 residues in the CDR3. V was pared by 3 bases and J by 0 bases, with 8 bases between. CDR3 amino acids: CSVEVAANYGYTF. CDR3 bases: TGCAGCGTTGAGGTCGCAGCTAACTATGGCTACACCTTC. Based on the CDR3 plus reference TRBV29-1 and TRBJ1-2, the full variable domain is SAVISQKPSRDICQRGTSLTIQCQVDSQVTMMFWYRQQPGQSLTLIATANQGSEATYESGFVIDKFPISRPNLTFSTLTVSNMSPEDSSIYLCSVEVAANYGYTFGSGTRLTVV.

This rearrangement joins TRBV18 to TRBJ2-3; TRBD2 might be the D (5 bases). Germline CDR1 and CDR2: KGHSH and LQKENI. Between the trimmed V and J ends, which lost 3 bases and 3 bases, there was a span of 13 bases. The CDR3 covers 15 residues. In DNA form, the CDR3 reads TGTGCCAGCTCACCGCTAGGAAGAGGGACAGATACGCAGTATTTT. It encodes CASSPLGRGTDTQYF. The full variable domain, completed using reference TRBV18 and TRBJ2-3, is NAGVMQNPRHLVRRRGQEARLRCSPMKGHSHVYWYRQLPEEGLKFMVYLQKENIIDESGMPKERFSAEFPKEGPSILRIQQVVRGDSAAYFCASSPLGRGTDTQYFGPGTRLTVL.

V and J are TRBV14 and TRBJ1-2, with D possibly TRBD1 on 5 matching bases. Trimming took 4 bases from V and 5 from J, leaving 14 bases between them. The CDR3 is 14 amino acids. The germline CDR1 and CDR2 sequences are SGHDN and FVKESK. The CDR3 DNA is TGTGCCAGCAGCCCCCTAACGGCAGGGTATGGCTACACCTTC. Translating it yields CASSPLTAGYGYTF.